The 5 T cell receptor beta chains below all came from one sample that was sequenced in a study of technical replicates of blood from a few donors. The data were produced by immunoSEQ multiplex PCR, yet TCRdb's version contains in-frame clones alone and is incomplete. The sample lists about 76,000 clones; roughly 94% were seen once. The source material was T cells isolated from PBMCs. Receptors originate from a human donor in good health.

The chain joins TRBV5-1 to TRBJ2-7, with TRBD1 matching over 10 bases. Germline CDR1 and CDR2: SGHRS and YFSETQ. J gave up 0 bases and V 0 bases, and 6 bases lay outside the gene matches. The CDR3 extends over 17 amino acids. The CDR3 DNA sequence: TGCGCCAGCAGCTTGGCGGGGGGGACAGGGGCCTCCTACGAGCAGTACTTC. Protein sequence: CASSLAGGTGASYEQYF.

This chain links TRBV9 with TRBJ2-1, with D possibly TRBD2 on 6 matching bases. The ends were cut back, 0 bases at V and 7 bases at J, with 8 bases in the middle. The CDR3 is 13 residues long. Germline loops: CDR1 SGDLS, CDR2 YYNGEE. This CDR3 reads CASSVDGGNEQFF. The CDR3 bases are TGTGCCAGCAGCGTAGATGGGGGGAATGAGCAGTTCTTC. The whole variable domain, filled in from reference TRBV9 and TRBJ2-1, reads DSGVTQTPKHLITATGQRVTLRCSPRSGDLSVYWYQQSLDQGLQFLIQYYNGEERAKGNILERFSAQQFPDLHSELNLSSLELGDSALYFCASSVDGGNEQFFGPGTRLTVL.

The gene calls are TRBV7-2 and TRBJ1-3, with 7 bases that match TRBD1. Germline CDR1 SGHTA, CDR2 FQGNSA. CDR3 length equals 15 residues. The trim removed 4 bases at V and 2 bases at J, leaving 5 bases unmatched. CDR3 bases: TGTGCCAGCAGCTCAACCGGACAGGCTGGAAACACCATATATTTT. Translating gives CASSSTGQAGNTIYF.

The chain employs TRBV28 and TRBJ2-1; 15 bases are a match to TRBD2. Germline CDR1 and CDR2: MDHEN and SYDVKM. Trimming at V came to 3 bases and at J to 9 bases, leaving 6 bases not matched to a gene. The CDR3 consists of 16 residues. The DNA for the CDR3 is TGTGCCAGCAGTTTCAGGCGGACTAGCGGGAGGGCTGAGCAGTTCTTC. It is translated as CASSFRRTSGRAEQFF.

The chain employs TRBV18 and TRBJ2-7, with D unclear. The CDR3 runs to 13 residues. V was shortened by 2 bases and J by 0 bases, with 5 bases between the two germline ends. Germline CDR1 KGHSH, CDR2 LQKENI. CDR3 bases: TGTGCCAGCTCACCAGACACCTCCTACGAGCAGTACTTC. Amino acid sequence: CASSPDTSYEQYF. The full variable domain, with the rest looked up from reference TRBV18 and TRBJ2-7, is NAGVMQNPRHLVRRRGQEARLRCSPMKGHSHVYWYRQLPEEGLKFMVYLQKENIIDESGMPKERFSAEFPKEGPSILRIQQVVRGDSAAYFCASSPDTSYEQYFGPGTRLTVT.